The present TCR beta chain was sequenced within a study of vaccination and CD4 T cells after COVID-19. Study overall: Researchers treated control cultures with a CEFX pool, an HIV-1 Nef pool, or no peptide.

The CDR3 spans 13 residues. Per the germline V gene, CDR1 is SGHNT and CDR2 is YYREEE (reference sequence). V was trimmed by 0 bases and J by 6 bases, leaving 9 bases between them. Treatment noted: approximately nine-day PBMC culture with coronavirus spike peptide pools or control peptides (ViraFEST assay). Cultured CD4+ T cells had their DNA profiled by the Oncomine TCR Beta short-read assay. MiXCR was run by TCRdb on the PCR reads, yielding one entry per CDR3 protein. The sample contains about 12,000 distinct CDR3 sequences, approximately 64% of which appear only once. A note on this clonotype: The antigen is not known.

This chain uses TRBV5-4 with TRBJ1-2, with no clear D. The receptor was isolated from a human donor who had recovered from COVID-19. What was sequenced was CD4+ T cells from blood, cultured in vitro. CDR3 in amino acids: CASSLAGRDGYTF. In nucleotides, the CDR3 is TGTGCCAGCAGCTTGGCGGGGAGAGATGGCTACACCTTC.